A single sample gave rise to the 17 T cell receptor beta chains below, sequenced in a study of OX40 agonist ivuxolimab in advanced cancers. Using immunoSEQ multiplex PCR, the repertoire was profiled, and TCRdb retains in-frame clones only, with some absent. Here the sample spans over 55,000 clones, over 90% being singletons. The sequenced sample was CD4+ or CD8+ T cells sorted from blood, obtained in a trial of the OX40 agonist ivuxolimab. These receptors all come from an adult with an advanced solid tumor such as melanoma, head and neck, liver or kidney cancer.

This rearrangement joins TRBV27 to TRBJ1-2, with a tentative D call TRBD1 (5 bases). There are 15 residues in the CDR3. Per germline, CDR1 MNHEY and CDR2 SMNVEV (reference sequence). The V end was cut by 3 bases, the J end by 4 bases, with 15 bases between. The CDR3 region is CASSLSMGTGYGYTF. For the CDR3, the DNA is TGTGCCAGCAGTTTGTCGATGGGGACCGGCTATGGCTACACCTTC.

The gene calls are TRBV7-8 and TRBJ2-3; D may be TRBD1 or TRBD2 (5 bases each). V shed 1 base and J shed 2 bases, with 7 bases lying between them. CDR1 and CDR2 (germline): SGHVS, FQNEAQ. This CDR3 has 14 residues. CDR3 in DNA: TGTGCCAGCAGCTTAGGGGACCCCACAGATACGCAGTATTTT. It translates to CASSLGDPTDTQYF.

This clone was detected only once. The chain is built from TRBV5-3 and TRBJ1-5, with a tentative D call TRBD1 (5 bases). TRBV5-3 is an ORF, with its function uncertain. V lost 5 bases, J lost 2 bases, and 26 bases lay in between. The CDR3 totals 19 residues. The DNA for the CDR3 is TGTGCCAGAAGGGGGGGAGGTCGTGGAGGGTCCTTGGGCAATCAGCCCCAGCATTTT. Its translation: CARRGGGRGGSLGNQPQHF.

A single count supports this clone. This chain connects TRBV7-9 to TRBJ2-2; 7 nucleotides match TRBD1. CDR1 SEHNR and CDR2 FQNEAQ come from the germline V gene (reference sequence). The V segment lost 5 bases and the J segment 0 bases; nucleotides outside the gene matches: 9. CDR3 length: 17 amino acids. In DNA form, the CDR3 reads TGTGCCAGCAGCACCCGACAGGGTGCTCCGAACACCGGGGAGCTGTTTTTT. Its protein is CASSTRQGAPNTGELFF.

The gene calls are TRBV7-6 and TRBJ2-7; weak D call: TRBD2 (5 bases). V dropped 2 bases and J dropped 2 bases, with 13 bases sitting between them. The germline V gene encodes CDR1 SGHVS and CDR2 FNYEAQ. The CDR3 sequence is 15 residues long. The CDR3 region is CASSLKSGSPYEQYF. As DNA, the CDR3 is TGTGCCAGCAGCTTAAAAAGCGGATCTCCCTACGAGCAGTACTTC.

V gene TRBV6-6 combines with J gene TRBJ2-7, with TRBD2 as a possible D gene (6 bases). V lost 5 bases to trimming and J lost 3 bases, with 11 bases between them. Germline-derived CDR1 and CDR2 are MNHNY and SVGAGI (reference sequence). This CDR3 has 13 residues. Here the CDR3 reads CASSPPGSYEQYF. The CDR3 region has the DNA TGTGCCAGCAGTCCCCCCGGGAGCTACGAGCAGTACTTC.

The J gene is TRBJ2-7, the V gene TRBV4-3; 11 bases match TRBD2. The CDR3 totals 15 residues. Trimming took 1 base from V and 4 from J; bases not matched to a gene: 3. The germline V gene encodes CDR1 LGHNA and CDR2 YSLEER. The DNA of the CDR3 is TGCGCCAGCAGCCAAGGAGGGACTAGCGGTTACGAGCAGTACTTC. Amino acid sequence: CASSQGGTSGYEQYF.

Only one count was recorded for this clone. Relative to the germline gene, one junction end is altered; a read error may explain this. The chain employs TRBV7-7 and TRBJ2-5; D remains unclear. The CDR3 is 14 amino acids. Germline assignment: CDR1 SSHAT and CDR2 FNYEAQ (reference sequence). The CDR3 DNA follows: TGTGCTAGCAGCTTAGGTCCCGGGCAAGAGACCCAGTACTTC. It yields the protein CASSLGPGQETQYF.

The chain carries TRBV6-5 and TRBJ1-1, with TRBD1 identical over 8 bases. The germline V gene has CDR1 MNHEY and CDR2 SVGAGI. The CDR3 length is 14 residues. V lost 3 bases to trimming and J lost 4 bases; unmatched junction nucleotides: 4. The CDR3 region is CASSYSGQGTEAFF. CDR3 bases: TGTGCCAGCAGTTATTCCGGACAGGGCACTGAAGCTTTCTTT.

The chain employs TRBV6-5 and TRBJ1-2, with 8 positions matching TRBD1. The CDR3 covers 13 residues. J was trimmed by 8 bases and V by 7 bases; bases with no gene match: 9. The germline CDR1 and CDR2 sequences are MNHEY and SVGAGI. The CDR3 DNA reads TGTGCCAGCAAACCGGGACAGGTGGAGGGCTACACCTTC. It is translated as CASKPGQVEGYTF.

This clone was counted once. This sequence joins TRBV7-7 and TRBJ2-5, with 7 bases that match TRBD1. With 1 base clipped from V and 5 bases from J, the junction kept 16 bases outside the gene matches. From germline, CDR1 is SSHAT and CDR2 FNYEAQ (reference sequence). The CDR3 loop spans 18 amino acids. CDR3 loop: CASSLVVTGEYSQETQYF. DNA for the CDR3: TGTGCCAGCAGCTTAGTAGTCACAGGGGAATATTCCCAGGAGACCCAGTACTTC.

The V gene is TRBV27, the J gene TRBJ2-3; 11 positions agree with TRBD2. This CDR3 comprises 16 residues. V trimming: 5 bases; J trimming: 3 bases; junction bases outside the gene matches: 7. CDR1 is MNHEY, CDR2 SMNVEV, per germline (reference sequence). The CDR3 is CASSTSTSGATDTQYF. CDR3 bases: TGTGCCAGCAGTACCTCGACTAGCGGGGCGACAGATACGCAGTATTTT.

This CDR3 reads CASSPTGGNEQYF. As DNA, the CDR3 is TGTGCCAGCAGCCCGACAGGGGGCAACGAGCAGTACTTC. The chain combines TRBV7-8 with TRBJ2-7; 10 bases align to TRBD1. This CDR3 contains 13 residues. Trimming removed 5 bases from V and 5 bases from J; junction bases left unmatched: 3. Germline V gives CDR1 SGHVS, CDR2 FQNEAQ.

J is TRBJ2-1 and V is TRBV28; 13 bases match TRBD2. Germline V gene data show CDR1 as MDHEN and CDR2 as SYDVKM. The CDR3 extends over 19 amino acids. After removal of 5 bases from V and 7 bases from J, the junction contained 17 bases not matched to a gene. In DNA, the CDR3 is TGTGCCAGCAGTCCACTCATGACTAGCGGGAGGATTATAAGGAATGAGCAGTTCTTC. It translates to CASSPLMTSGRIIRNEQFF.

The chain carries TRBV9 and TRBJ1-5; no definite D call. The V gene lost 0 bases and the J gene lost 2 bases, with 9 bases spanning the gap. CDR1 SGDLS and CDR2 YYNGEE come from the germline V gene. The CDR3 has 15 amino acids. Here the CDR3 DNA reads TGTGCCAGCAGCGTAGGAGGGAGGGGCAATCAGCCCCAGCATTTT. Protein sequence: CASSVGGRGNQPQHF.

In DNA, the CDR3 is TGTGCCAGTAGGATGTCTGCGGGGAACACTGAAGCTTTCTTT. It yields the protein CASRMSAGNTEAFF. The V and J genes are TRBV19 and TRBJ1-1; D ambiguous. The CDR3 has 14 amino acids. Trimming stripped 6 bases from V and 1 base from J, with 12 bases between. Germline CDR1 reads LNHDA; CDR2 reads SQIVND (reference sequence).

The chain has TRBV7-9 and TRBJ1-1; 7 bases fit TRBD1. CDR1 and CDR2 (germline): SEHNR, FQNEAQ (reference sequence). CDR3 length equals 12 residues. Germline trimming cut 6 bases from V and 5 bases from J; bases unmatched to any gene: 3. CDR3 in DNA: TGTGCCAGCAGTCCAGGGGGAACTGAAGCTTTCTTT. Its translation is CASSPGGTEAFF.